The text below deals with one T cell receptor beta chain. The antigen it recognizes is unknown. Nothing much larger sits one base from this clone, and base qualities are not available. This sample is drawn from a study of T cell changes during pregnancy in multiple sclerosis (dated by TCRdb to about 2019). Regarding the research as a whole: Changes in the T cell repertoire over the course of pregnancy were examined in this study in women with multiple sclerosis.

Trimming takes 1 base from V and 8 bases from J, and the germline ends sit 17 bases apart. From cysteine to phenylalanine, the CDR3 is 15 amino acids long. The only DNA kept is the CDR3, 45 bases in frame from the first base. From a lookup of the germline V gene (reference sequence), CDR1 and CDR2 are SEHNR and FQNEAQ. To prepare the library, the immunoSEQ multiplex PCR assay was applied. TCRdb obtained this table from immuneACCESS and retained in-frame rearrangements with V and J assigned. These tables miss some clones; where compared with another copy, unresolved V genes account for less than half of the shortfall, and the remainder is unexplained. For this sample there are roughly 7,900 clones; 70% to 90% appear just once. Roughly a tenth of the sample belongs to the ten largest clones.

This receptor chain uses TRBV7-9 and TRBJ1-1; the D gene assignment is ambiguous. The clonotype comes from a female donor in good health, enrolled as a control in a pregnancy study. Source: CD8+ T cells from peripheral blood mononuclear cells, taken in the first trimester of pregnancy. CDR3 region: CASSLGVEGRREAFF. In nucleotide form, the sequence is TGTGCCAGCAGCTTAGGCGTAGAGGGAAGGCGGGAAGCTTTCTTT.